These T cell receptor beta chains were read from a single sample in a study of beta chain features in type 1 diabetes. TCRdb's table, derived via immunoSEQ multiplex PCR, lists solely in-frame clones and lacks some. Of fewer than 500,000 clones in the sample, 14% were seen once. The specimen sequenced was naive CD4+ T cells from blood. These receptors were taken from a man younger than 40 in good health. Both conserved end residues are part of each CDR3. The D gene is left open where the match is weak. Size is omitted from some rows. Given values are once, few, many or a class for expanded clones.

clone size	D gene	V gene	J gene	CDR3 protein	CDR3 DNA
few	TRBD2	TRBV4-3	TRBJ2-5	CASSQDRGGTQYF	TGCGCCAGCAGCCAAGATCGCGGGGGGACCCAGTACTTC
many	NA	TRBV13	TRBJ1-2	CASSRSTGRREGYTF	TGTGCCAGCAGCCGATCAACAGGGAGACGAGAAGGCTACACCTTC
few	TRBD2	TRBV13	TRBJ2-3	CASSLAAGGTLDTQYF	TGTGCCAGCAGCTTAGCAGCGGGGGGGACTTTAGATACGCAGTATTTT
few	TRBD1	TRBV5-1	TRBJ2-6	CASANRGSGANVLTF	TGCGCCAGCGCCAACAGGGGATCGGGGGCCAACGTCCTGACTTTC
NA	TRBD1	TRBV18	TRBJ2-7	CASSPGQGANNEQYF	TGTGCCAGCTCCCCCGGACAGGGGGCGAACAACGAGCAGTACTTC
NA	NA	TRBV7-8	TRBJ2-1	CASSRPSPGRTDNEQFF	TGTGCCAGCAGCCGACCCTCCCCGGGACGGACAGACAATGAGCAGTTCTTC
NA	NA	TRBV25-1	TRBJ1-1	CASSELGSQNTEAFF	TGTGCCAGCAGTGAATTGGGCAGTCAGAACACTGAAGCTTTCTTT
NA	TRBD2	TRBV5-4	TRBJ2-1	CASSKIAGGPSYNEQFF	TGTGCCAGCAGCAAAATAGCGGGAGGGCCCTCCTACAATGAGCAGTTCTTC
once	NA	TRBV30	TRBJ1-4	CACWMEKLFF	TGTGCCTGCTGGATGGAAAAACTGTTTTTT
NA	NA	TRBV6-5	TRBJ2-1	CASRVFSYNEQFF	TGTGCCAGCAGAGTGTTCTCCTACAATGAGCAGTTCTTC
NA	NA	TRBV4-3	TRBJ2-1	CASSQTAVSSYNEQFF	TGCGCCAGCAGCCAGACAGCGGTAAGCTCCTACAATGAGCAGTTCTTC
few	TRBD2	TRBV5-1	TRBJ2-3	CASSLATAGGDTQYF	TGCGCCAGCAGCTTGGCCACGGCGGGGGGCGATACGCAGTATTTT
few	NA	TRBV6-1	TRBJ2-5	CASSGQYGGTQYF	TGTGCCAGCAGTGGACAGTATGGGGGGACCCAGTACTTC
few	NA	TRBV7-2	TRBJ1-4	CASSLVEARSEKLFF	TGTGCCAGCAGCCTGGTGGAGGCCAGATCCGAAAAACTGTTTTTT
NA	NA	TRBV11-2	TRBJ1-1	CASSLRLEAFF	TGTGCCAGCAGCTTGAGGCTGGAAGCTTTCTTT
NA	NA	TRBV5-1	TRBJ2-3	CASSRTVAGDTQYF	TGCGCCAGCAGCAGGACGGTGGCGGGAGATACGCAGTATTTT
NA	NA	TRBV2	TRBJ2-1	CASSDRGSYNEQFF	TGTGCCAGCAGTGATCGGGGCTCCTACAATGAGCAGTTCTTC
NA	NA	TRBV9	TRBJ2-2	CASSPRDIRDTGELFF	TGTGCCAGCAGCCCGCGGGACATTCGAGACACCGGGGAGCTGTTTTTT
NA	NA	TRBV7-2	TRBJ2-6	CASSYAGFLRGAGANVLTF	TGTGCCAGCAGCTACGCAGGGTTTCTAAGGGGAGCTGGGGCCAACGTCCTGACTTTC
NA	NA	TRBV29-1	TRBJ1-1	CSGGDGREAFF	TGCAGCGGCGGGGACGGACGTGAAGCTTTCTTT
few	TRBD1	TRBV9	TRBJ1-1	CASSPQQGRAEAFF	TGTGCCAGCAGCCCACAACAGGGGAGGGCTGAAGCTTTCTTT
few	TRBD2	TRBV5-4	TRBJ2-7	CASSLGLAGDVYEQYF	TGTGCCAGCAGCTTGGGGCTAGCGGGCGACGTCTACGAGCAGTACTTC
few	NA	TRBV6-5	TRBJ1-2	CASRQNYGYTF	TGTGCCAGCCGTCAGAACTATGGCTACACCTTC
NA	TRBD1	TRBV19	TRBJ1-1	CASSASGTGRQAFF	TGTGCCAGTAGCGCGTCCGGGACAGGGCGTCAAGCTTTCTTT
few	TRBD2	TRBV7-2	TRBJ2-2	CASSPRGTSGRDTGELFF	TGTGCCAGCAGCCCGCGGGGGACTAGCGGGAGGGACACCGGGGAGCTGTTTTTT
NA	NA	TRBV9	TRBJ2-7	CASSVGWKGNEQYF	TGTGCCAGCAGCGTAGGGTGGAAGGGGAACGAGCAGTACTTC
few	NA	TRBV11-2	TRBJ2-5	CASTLGGSLETQYF	TGTGCCAGCACCCTGGGGGGCTCCCTGGAGACCCAGTACTTC
NA	NA	TRBV7-3	TRBJ2-1	CASSSSGLLYNEQFF	TGTGCCAGCAGCTCGTCGGGACTCCTTTACAATGAGCAGTTCTTC
few	TRBD2	TRBV5-4	TRBJ2-1	CASSQIGLAGDGQFF	TGTGCCAGCAGCCAAATTGGGCTAGCGGGAGATGGGCAGTTCTTC
NA	NA	TRBV19	TRBJ1-2	CASTDSPYGYTF	TGTGCCAGTACCGACAGCCCCTATGGCTACACCTTC
NA	NA	TRBV21-1	TRBJ2-3	CASSRTKVTDTQYF	TGTGCCAGCAGCAGGACAAAAGTAACAGATACGCAGTATTTT